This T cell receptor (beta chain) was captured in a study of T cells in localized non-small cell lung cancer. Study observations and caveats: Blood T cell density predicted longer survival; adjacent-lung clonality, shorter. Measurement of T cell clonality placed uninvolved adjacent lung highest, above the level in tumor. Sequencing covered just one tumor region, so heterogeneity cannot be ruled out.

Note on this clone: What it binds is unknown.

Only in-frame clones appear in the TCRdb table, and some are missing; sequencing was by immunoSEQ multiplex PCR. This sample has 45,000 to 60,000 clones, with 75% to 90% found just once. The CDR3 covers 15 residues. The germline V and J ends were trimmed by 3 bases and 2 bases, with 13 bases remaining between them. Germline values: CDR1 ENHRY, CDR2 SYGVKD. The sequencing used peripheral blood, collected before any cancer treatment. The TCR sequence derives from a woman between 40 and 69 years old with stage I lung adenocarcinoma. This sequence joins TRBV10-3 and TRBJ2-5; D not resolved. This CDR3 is CAISDPGKNQETQYF. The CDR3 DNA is TGTGCCATCAGTGATCCTGGGAAGAATCAAGAGACCCAGTACTTC.